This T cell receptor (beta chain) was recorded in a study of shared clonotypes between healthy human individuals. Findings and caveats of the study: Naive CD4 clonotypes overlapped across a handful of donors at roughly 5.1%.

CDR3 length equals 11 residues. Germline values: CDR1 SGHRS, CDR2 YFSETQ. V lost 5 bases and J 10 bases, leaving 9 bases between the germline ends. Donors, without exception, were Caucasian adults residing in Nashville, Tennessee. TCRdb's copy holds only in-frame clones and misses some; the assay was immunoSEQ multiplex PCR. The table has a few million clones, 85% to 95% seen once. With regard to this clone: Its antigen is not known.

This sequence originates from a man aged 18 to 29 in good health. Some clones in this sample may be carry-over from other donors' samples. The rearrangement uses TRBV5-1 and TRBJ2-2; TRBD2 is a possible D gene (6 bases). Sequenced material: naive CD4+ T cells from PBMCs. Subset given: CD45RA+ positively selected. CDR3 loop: CASRREVELFF. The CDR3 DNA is TGCGCCAGCAGGAGGGAGGTGGAGCTGTTTTTT.